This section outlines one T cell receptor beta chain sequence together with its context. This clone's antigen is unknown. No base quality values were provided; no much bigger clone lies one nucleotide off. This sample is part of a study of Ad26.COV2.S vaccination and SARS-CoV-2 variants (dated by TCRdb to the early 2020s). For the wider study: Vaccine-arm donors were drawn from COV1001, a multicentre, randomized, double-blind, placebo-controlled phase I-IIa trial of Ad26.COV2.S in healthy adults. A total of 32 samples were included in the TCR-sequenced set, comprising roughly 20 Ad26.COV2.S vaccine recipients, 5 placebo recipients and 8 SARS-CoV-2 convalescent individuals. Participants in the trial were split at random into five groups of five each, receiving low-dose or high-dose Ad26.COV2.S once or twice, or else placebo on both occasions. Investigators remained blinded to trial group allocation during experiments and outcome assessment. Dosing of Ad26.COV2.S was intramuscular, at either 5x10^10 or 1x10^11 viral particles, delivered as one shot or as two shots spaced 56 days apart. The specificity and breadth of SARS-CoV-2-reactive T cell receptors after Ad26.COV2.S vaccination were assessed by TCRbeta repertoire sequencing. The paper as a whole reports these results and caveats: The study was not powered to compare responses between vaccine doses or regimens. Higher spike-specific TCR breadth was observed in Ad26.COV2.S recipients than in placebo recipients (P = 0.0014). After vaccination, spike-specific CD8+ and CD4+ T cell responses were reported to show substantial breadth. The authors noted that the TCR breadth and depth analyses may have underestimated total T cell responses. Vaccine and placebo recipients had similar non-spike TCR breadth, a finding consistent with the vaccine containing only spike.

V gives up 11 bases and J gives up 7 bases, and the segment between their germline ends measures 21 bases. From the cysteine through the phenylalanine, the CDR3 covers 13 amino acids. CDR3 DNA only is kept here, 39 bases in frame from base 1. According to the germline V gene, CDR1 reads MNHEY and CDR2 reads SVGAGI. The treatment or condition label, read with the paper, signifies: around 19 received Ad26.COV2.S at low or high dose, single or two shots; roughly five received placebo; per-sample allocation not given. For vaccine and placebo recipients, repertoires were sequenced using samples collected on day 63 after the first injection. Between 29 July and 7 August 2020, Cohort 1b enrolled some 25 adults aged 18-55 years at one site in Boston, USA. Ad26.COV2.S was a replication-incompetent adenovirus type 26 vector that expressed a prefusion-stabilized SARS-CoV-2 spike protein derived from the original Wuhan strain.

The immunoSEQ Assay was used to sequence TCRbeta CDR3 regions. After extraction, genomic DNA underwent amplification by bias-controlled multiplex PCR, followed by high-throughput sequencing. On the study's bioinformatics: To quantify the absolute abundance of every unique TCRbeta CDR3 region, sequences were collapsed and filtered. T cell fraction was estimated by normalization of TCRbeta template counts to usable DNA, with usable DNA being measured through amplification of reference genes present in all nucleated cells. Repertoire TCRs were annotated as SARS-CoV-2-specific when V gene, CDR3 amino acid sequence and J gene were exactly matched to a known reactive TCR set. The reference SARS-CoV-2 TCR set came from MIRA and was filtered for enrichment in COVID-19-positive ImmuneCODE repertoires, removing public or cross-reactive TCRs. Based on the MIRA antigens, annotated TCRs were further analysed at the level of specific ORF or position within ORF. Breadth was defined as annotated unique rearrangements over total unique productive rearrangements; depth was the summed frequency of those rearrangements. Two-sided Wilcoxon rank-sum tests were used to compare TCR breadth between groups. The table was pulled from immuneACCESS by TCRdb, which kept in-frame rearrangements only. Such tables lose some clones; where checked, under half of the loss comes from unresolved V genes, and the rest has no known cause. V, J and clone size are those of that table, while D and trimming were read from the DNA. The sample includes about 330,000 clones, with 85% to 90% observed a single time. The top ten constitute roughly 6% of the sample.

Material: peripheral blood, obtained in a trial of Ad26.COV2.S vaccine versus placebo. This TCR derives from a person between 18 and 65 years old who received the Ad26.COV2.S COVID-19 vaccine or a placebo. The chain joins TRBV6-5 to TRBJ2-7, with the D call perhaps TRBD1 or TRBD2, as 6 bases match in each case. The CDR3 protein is CAARRSEGGEQYF. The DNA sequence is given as TGTGCCGCGCGCCGGTCCGAGGGGGGTGAGCAGTACTTC.